The rows below give T cell receptor beta chains drawn from one sample of a study. TCRdb independently ran MiXCR on the multiplex PCR reads; one entry per CDR3 protein. The sample includes over a thousand distinct CDR3 sequences, less than 25% seen only once; the top ten take around 20%. Material: naive CD4+ T cells sorted from blood. Source of these receptors: a female donor with breast cancer. Each CDR3 is given without its conserved first and last residue. Only some rows state a clone size, as once, few, many or a class for expanded clones.

clone_size,v_call,cdr3_aa
medium-sized,TRBV12-3/TRBV12-4,ASSFDRVYGYT
hyperexpanded,TRBV12-3/TRBV12-4,ASSLARMDGYT
large,TRBV12-3/TRBV12-4,ASSLTPGPPYGYT
medium-sized,TRBV12-3/TRBV12-4,ASSMGRNRNGYT
medium-sized,TRBV12-3/TRBV12-4,ASSFNTYGYT
medium-sized,TRBV12-5,ASGSHGPTGWNYGYT
medium-sized,TRBV12-3/TRBV12-4,ASSFQGNYGYT
-,TRBV12-3/TRBV12-4,ASTFRDTPMHT
-,TRBV12-3/TRBV12-4,VSSIALGHGYT
medium-sized,TRBV12-3/TRBV12-4,ASTPGQGNYGYT
-,TRBV12-3/TRBV12-4,ASTRRGYGYT
medium-sized,TRBV12-3/TRBV12-4,ASSLGAGPHGYT
medium-sized,TRBV12-3/TRBV12-4,ASSLQGRYGYT
large,TRBV12-3/TRBV12-4,ASSLGRGGFDYT
medium-sized,TRBV12-3/TRBV12-4,ASSLGHSNPYGYT
medium-sized,TRBV12-3/TRBV12-4,ASSSNRAGGYT
medium-sized,TRBV12-3/TRBV12-4,ASRRREGHYGYT